This TCR beta chain comes out of a study of cytomegalovirus exposure and HLA in healthy donors (dated by TCRdb to 2016 to 2017). Regarding the study in general: An earlier analysis of roughly 500 of the donors reported about 250 Gb of sequence data and some 120 million unique TCR beta sequences from 150 million to 200 million T cells. An early release that covered fewer than 800 HLA-typed donors contained approximately 320 gigabases of sequencing data and about 84 million unique TCR sequences. Among the approximately 400 genotyped donors, under 90% belonged to the genetic ancestry cluster associated with self-reported Caucasian donors. The study aimed to test whether signatures of past pathogen exposure could be identified by cataloging public T cell receptors. The study profiled the T cell repertoires of approximately 700 subjects by immunosequencing and related them to cytomegalovirus serostatus. Besides the first cohort of around 670 subjects, a separate validation cohort made up of 120 different subjects was used. To predict cytomegalovirus infection status, the study brought together high-throughput TCR immunosequencing, statistical association of individual TCRs with disease status, and machine learning. In a later analysis, previously published TCR beta repertoires from several hundred donors were re-analyzed and high-resolution HLA genotyping was added so that TCR occurrence patterns could be studied. The later analysis used no new phenotypic data to find candidate immune exposures, relying instead on TCR beta sequences and their occurrence across donors. In an earlier analysis of more than 550 of the donors, high-throughput TCR beta sequencing was used to judge whether each TCR beta V gene segment behaved as functional or pseudogenic. Alongside the repertoire data, information on donor age, sex, ethnicity and CMV serostatus was compiled. In a later genetic analysis, genome-wide SNP genotypes for about 55% of the 666 donors were used, and that subset was treated as a discovery cohort. Every repertoire in the discovery cohort had been generated on one and the same sequencing platform. HLA typing included class I and class II loci at four-digit resolution. The number of typed donors differed by locus: about 629-630 for A, B, C, DRB1 and DQB1; some 500 for DQA1; some 610 for DPA1; and roughly 470 for DPB1. Roughly 5 DR-DQ haplotypes were handled as single units for association and clustering because linkage in the cohort was strong. Among over 350 genotyped donors of the cohort, an average of approximately 250,000 unique TCR beta nucleotide sequences were sequenced per donor, roughly 20% of them non-productive.

Overall study outcomes, separate from this receptor: Specific HLA alleles were associated with 15,000 to 20,000 TCR beta sequences at a false discovery rate of 0.05 in a later analysis. In an earlier analysis of a few hundred of the donors, most TCR beta V segments were observed in productive rearrangements about 90% or about 30% of the time, broadly matching IMGT annotations. An association between a missense DCLRE1C variant and V-gene and J-gene trimming of TCR beta chains was found in a later genetic analysis and replicated in an independent cohort. Most CMV-associated TCR beta chains appeared to be HLA-restricted in a later analysis, and the HLA associations seemed to be driven largely by CMV exposure. In both the original and validation cohorts, the classifier was reported to diagnose cytomegalovirus status with high specificity and sensitivity. Compared with equally common non-associated chains, HLA-associated TCR beta chains in a later analysis were more clonally expanded and had lower generation probabilities. A total of 164 TCR beta chains were listed by the study as associated with cytomegalovirus. Three of the identified cytomegalovirus-associated TCR beta chains were confirmed in vitro to be specific for cytomegalovirus antigens. HLA typing was unavailable for some donors at each locus, so association tests used only the typed subset. Strong co-occurrence of HLA alleles, especially DR and DQ, made assigning TCR associations to individual alleles difficult. A later analysis reported that several top co-occurrence clusters appeared linked to parvovirus B19, influenza, CMV and Epstein-Barr virus. In a later analysis, TCR association rates were found to vary across HLA loci, with the most associated TCRs seen for DRB1 alleles and the fewest for HLA-C alleles. A further reported finding was that TCR beta sequences accurately predicted the HLA-A and HLA-B alleles for most subjects in the first cohort. Most TCR sequences were observed very rarely across donors, whereas some public TCRs were present in many individuals. The earlier analysis of some 540 of the donors excluded around 17 rarely observed V segments, including chromosome 9 orphons, because counts were too low. In a later genetic analysis, fewer N-insertions in productive TCRs were reported among donors in an Asian-associated ancestry cluster than the approximately 710-donor mean. Immune exposure information for the cohort was limited to CMV serostatus. The authors suggested that the approach could potentially be extended to other disease states and immunological phenotypes. The cohort was sequenced for TCR beta chains only, and without alpha or paired-chain data the features that could be detected were limited. The presence/absence analyses assumed that sequencing depth was roughly uniform across donors, and that assumption may not be true. Linkage disequilibrium might explain the correlated functional status among segregating V segments, but an unknown experimental factor could not be ruled out. The sequencing pipeline was judged likely to have produced a cluster of highly shared sequence variants as a technical artifact. Some IMGT-functional V segments, including TRBV6-2 and TRBV6-3, could not be told apart with the 87-base-pair reads, so those segments were excluded.

To prepare the library, the immunoSEQ multiplex PCR assay was applied. The multiplex PCR relied on a mix of 60 forward primers for TCR Vbeta segments and 13 reverse primers for TCR Jbeta segments. Amplification of the CDR3 region of rearranged TCR beta genes was performed with a multiplex PCR assay on genomic DNA. The Illumina HiSeq System was used to sequence the amplified TCR beta libraries as 87-base-pair reads. On the authors' methods: In a later analysis, some 80 million unique TCR beta chains were counted across the 650 to 750 repertoires, and roughly 9.9 million of these chains were shared by at least two donors. To remove PCR and sequencing errors, raw reads were error-corrected and collapsed into unique sequences using a nearest-neighbor algorithm that merged closely related sequences. Alignment of CDR3 sequences to IMGT reference sequences was used to assign V, D and J gene segments. For a sequence to be retained, a match of at least six nucleotides to both a V gene segment and a J gene segment was required. A rearrangement was called productive if the CDR3 had no stop codons and remained in frame with V and J, and every other rearrangement was called non-productive. Following IMGT convention, CDR3 was defined as the stretch from the second conserved V-encoded cysteine to the conserved J-encoded phenylalanine. The earlier analysis of some 600 of the donors excluded sequences that lacked an unambiguous match to a single V gene segment. In an earlier analysis of approximately 560 of the donors, a V segment was called functional when productive rearrangements were above 56.7%, and segregating when the standard deviation between donors exceeded 5%. A statistical classification framework was developed to diagnose cytomegalovirus status using the catalog of TCR beta chain sequences. In a later analysis, TCR nucleotide sequences were compared against IMGT/GENE-DB human TR gene sequences so that V and J genes could be assigned. The TCRdist pipeline was used in a later analysis to assign CDR3 sequences and most-parsimonious VDJ recombination scenarios. A later analysis defined each TCR beta chain by its CDR3 amino acid sequence plus V-gene family, and excluded reads lacking a unique V-gene family. A later analysis removed roughly 590 highly shared, low-generation-probability nucleotide sequences to deal with suspected cross-contamination and a sequencing artifact. In a later analysis, a clonal expansion index for each public chain was calculated from normalized within-repertoire ranks of inferred template counts. In a later analysis, generation probabilities were computed with a VDJ recombination model fitted to out-of-frame rearrangements, and the resulting probabilities were checked against IGoR. In a later analysis, hypergeometric tests were used to score TCR-TCR, TCR-HLA and TCR-CMV co-occurrence, with a repertoire-size bias correction applied to TCR pairs. False discovery rates were estimated in a later analysis by permuting HLA or CMV assignments 20 times. In a later analysis, co-occurring TCRs were grouped using DBSCAN, with TCRdist sequence similarity added in when clustering inside HLA-allele-positive subsets. Co-occurrence clustering excluded repertoires with fewer than 30,000 or more than 120,000 public chains, plus five with anomalous nucleotide sharing. The clones in this table, taken by TCRdb from immuneACCESS, are in-frame only. Not every clone is retained; where verified, under half of the shortfall comes from an unresolved V gene, and the cause of the rest is unknown. V and J calls and clone size come straight from that table; D and trimming were deduced from the DNA. This sample lists roughly 150,000 clones; approximately 88% were detected once. Clones ranked in the top ten supply more than 1% of the sample.

Regarding this clone: Its specific antigen is unknown. No base quality values were provided; no much bigger clone lies one nucleotide off.

CDR1 and CDR2 were assigned from the germline V gene (reference sequence) as SSHAT and FNYEAQ. V gives up 0 bases and J gives up 4 bases, and the segment between their germline ends measures 9 bases. The CDR3 has 14 amino acids, counting the end cysteine and phenylalanine. The kept DNA is CDR3 alone, 42 bases in frame from the first base. In total, approximately 610 healthy bone marrow donors made up the cohort. At the time of sampling, all cohort members were nominally healthy, though unrecorded immune exposures were likely present. The donor tested CMV seronegative, placing the donor among the 350 or so seronegative members of the cohort. A peripheral blood sample was collected from each donor, and TCR beta sequencing was performed on peripheral blood mononuclear cells. The Qiagen DNeasy Blood Extraction Kit was used to extract genomic DNA from the blood cell samples.

This clonotype originated in a boy aged 2 to 9 in good health and CMV-seronegative. The sample consisted of PBMCs. The rearrangement combines TRBV7-7 with TRBJ1-1; the D gene is perhaps TRBD1, from 5 matching bases. CDR3 loop: CASSLAGGGTEAFF. The bases read TGTGCCAGCAGCTTAGCCGGCGGGGGCACTGAAGCTTTCTTT.